One sample yielded the 28 T cell receptor beta chains listed below, sequenced in a study of chemoradiotherapy in HPV16-positive cancers. The assay was immunoSEQ multiplex PCR, and TCRdb's table has in-frame clones only and misses some. The top ten clones hold less than 8.5% of a sample with 10,000 to 15,000 clones, roughly 70% of them seen once. The specimen was collected from a patient who underwent chemoradiotherapy. These receptors were taken from a human donor with HPV-associated anogenital cancer.

This chain joins TRBV9 and TRBJ2-1, with TRBD2 matching 9 bases. In germline, CDR1 is SGDLS, CDR2 YYNGEE. This CDR3 is built from 15 residues. The trim removed 4 bases at V and 7 bases at J, leaving 9 bases unmatched. The CDR3, as DNA: TGTGCCAGCAGCCCGGGGGGACTAGCTGGGAATGAGCAGTTCTTC. The encoded protein is CASSPGGLAGNEQFF.

This clone was recorded only once. The rearrangement joins TRBV2 to TRBJ2-3; D is unclear. V was pared by 6 bases and J by 3 bases, with 19 bases between. Per germline, CDR1 SNHLY and CDR2 FYNNEI. CDR3 size: 16 residues. The CDR3 bases are TGTGCCAGCAGGTTTATCGACTCTGTGGTTACAGATACGCAGTATTTT. Translation gives CASRFIDSVVTDTQYF.

The CDR3 reads CASSIAASGSYNEQFF. The DNA for the CDR3 is TGTGCCAGTAGTATAGCGGCGTCGGGCTCCTACAATGAGCAGTTCTTC. This chain uses TRBV19 with TRBJ2-1; no firm D call. The CDR3 sequence is 16 residues long. Deletions cut 1 base from V and 0 bases from J, with 10 bases between. CDR1 is LNHDA and CDR2 is SQIVND in the germline V gene (reference sequence).

V is TRBV4-3 and J is TRBJ1-4, with D perhaps matching TRBD1 (6 bases). The CDR3 runs to 15 residues. Deletions cut 4 bases from V and 2 bases from J, with 11 bases between. CDR1 LGHNA and CDR2 YSLEER come from the germline V gene. CDR3 amino acids: CASSPERGTNEKLFF. CDR3 in DNA: TGCGCCAGCAGCCCCGAGAGGGGGACTAATGAAAAACTGTTTTTT.

The rearrangement joins TRBV15 to TRBJ1-1, with a possible D match to TRBD1 (5 bases). The V and J ends lost 4 bases and 1 base respectively, with 22 bases between them. The germline gives CDR1 LNHNV, CDR2 YYDKDF (reference sequence). The CDR3 has 18 amino acids. CDR3 sequence reads: CATSTSWEGMGSNTEAFF. The CDR3 region has the DNA TGTGCCACCAGCACCTCCTGGGAGGGGATGGGATCGAACACTGAAGCTTTCTTT. The variable domain in full, completed from reference TRBV15 and TRBJ1-1, reads DAMVIQNPRYQVTQFGKPVTLSCSQTLNHNVMYWYQQKSSQAPKLLFHYYDKDFNNEADTPDNFQSRRPNTSFCFLDIRSPGLGDTAMYLCATSTSWEGMGSNTEAFFGQGTRLTVV.

DNA of the CDR3: TGCGCCAGCAGCCAAGACAGGGGCACTGAAGCTTTCTTT. Its translation: CASSQDRGTEAFF. The rearrangement links TRBV4-3 to TRBJ1-1; D perhaps matches TRBD1 (6 bases). This CDR3 region has 13 residues. The V end lost 0 bases, the J end lost 4 bases, and 6 bases lay between the germline ends. The germline V gene has CDR1 LGHNA and CDR2 YSLEER.

The CDR3 loop reads CASSPGYEQYF. The DNA for the CDR3 is TGTGCCAGCTCACCAGGCTACGAGCAGTACTTC. V is TRBV18 and J is TRBJ2-7; D remains ambiguous. Germline-derived CDR1 and CDR2 are KGHSH and LQKENI. The CDR3 has 11 amino acids. Trimming shortened V by 2 bases and J by 3 bases, and 2 bases separated the two germline ends.

The V gene is TRBV13, the J gene TRBJ2-1; TRBD1 agrees at 10 bases. This CDR3 region has 16 residues. Germline V gives CDR1 PRHDT, CDR2 FYEKMQ (reference sequence). V lost 1 base and J lost 9; bases outside the gene matches: 9. CDR3 nucleotide sequence: TGTGCCAGCAGCTTAGTCGGGACAGGGGCTGAGGGTGAGCAGTTCTTC. Protein: CASSLVGTGAEGEQFF. Full variable domain (outside the CDR3, taken from reference TRBV13 and TRBJ2-1): AAGVIQSPRHLIKEKRETATLKCYPIPRHDTVYWYQQGPGQDPQFLISFYEKMQSDKGSIPDRFSAQQFSDYHSELNMSSLELGDSALYFCASSLVGTGAEGEQFFGPGTRLTVL.

The chain recombines TRBV9 with TRBJ2-1; 10 bases line up with TRBD2. Germline V gene lookup returns CDR1 SGDLS and CDR2 YYNGEE. J gave up 8 bases and V 4 bases, and 12 bases lay outside the gene matches. The CDR3 sequence is 16 residues long. CDR3 residues: CASSSLTASGSHEQFF. The CDR3 DNA sequence: TGTGCCAGCAGCTCCCTGACAGCTAGCGGGAGTCATGAGCAGTTCTTC.

This sequence joins TRBV27 and TRBJ2-1; 7 positions match TRBD2. The V segment lost 3 bases and the J segment 1 base; nucleotides outside the gene matches: 24. The CDR3 is 22 amino acids. The germline CDR1 and CDR2 sequences are MNHEY and SMNVEV (reference sequence). CDR3 in DNA: TGTGCCAGCAGTTTCCGGGTGATGGGCGGGAGTTGGCCCTTTGATTCCTACAATGAGCAGTTCTTC. Translation gives CASSFRVMGGSWPFDSYNEQFF.

This chain joins TRBV4-3 and TRBJ1-2, with D possibly matching TRBD1 (5 bases). V was pared by 4 bases and J by 8 bases, with 23 bases between. This CDR3 has 16 amino acids. The germline V gene has CDR1 LGHNA and CDR2 YSLEER. CDR3 bases: TGCGCCAGCAGCCCTGCGGTGGTTGAGGGGCTCTTAGGCTACACCTTC. Residues: CASSPAVVEGLLGYTF.

J is TRBJ2-3 and V is TRBV10-3; 8 bases agree with TRBD2. The length of the CDR3 is 13 residues. The V segment lost 6 bases and the J segment 5 bases; nucleotides outside the gene matches: 4. Germline loops: CDR1 ENHRY, CDR2 SYGVKD. CDR3 nucleotide sequence: TGTGCCATCAGCGCTAGCGGGTTAGATACGCAGTATTTT. Its protein is CAISASGLDTQYF.

The chain uses TRBV5-8 and TRBJ2-3; a weak D match, TRBD2 (6 bases). Germline CDR1 and CDR2: SGHTS and YDEGEE. With 4 bases removed from V and 0 bases from J, the gap between germline ends came to 15 bases. This CDR3 has 16 amino acids. DNA for the CDR3: TGTGCCAGCAGCCCCTCCCACGGGACTAGCACAGATACGCAGTATTTT. Protein sequence: CASSPSHGTSTDTQYF.

This chain connects TRBV30 to TRBJ2-7; 8 positions agree with TRBD2. V was pared by 3 bases and J by 3 bases, with 10 bases of the junction left unmatched. Germline CDR1 GTSNPN, CDR2 SVGIG (reference sequence). The CDR3 is 15 residues long. The CDR3 spells CAWSPGVAGNYEQYF. Written as DNA, the CDR3 is TGTGCCTGGAGCCCCGGGGTAGCGGGGAACTACGAGCAGTACTTC.

The chain has TRBV5-1 and TRBJ2-3; 8 nucleotides agree with TRBD1. This CDR3 is 16 amino acids long. Trimming took 2 bases from V and 6 from J; bases not matched to a gene: 11. Germline CDR1 and CDR2: SGHRS and YFSETQ. The CDR3 coding sequence is TGCGCCAGCAGCTTACTCGGCAGGGGGCAAGGTGATACGCAGTATTTT. Amino acid sequence: CASSLLGRGQGDTQYF.

The CDR3 reads CASSFSWGRYTGELFF. In nucleotides, the CDR3 is TGTGCCAGCAGTTTTTCGTGGGGGCGGTACACCGGGGAGCTGTTTTTT. The rearrangement uses TRBV28 and TRBJ2-2; TRBD1 is a possible D gene (6 bases). The CDR3 has 16 amino acids. V lost 3 bases to trimming and J lost 3 bases, with 14 bases between them. Per the germline V gene, CDR1 is MDHEN and CDR2 is SYDVKM.

To note about this clone: This sample includes further DNA sequences coding for the same CDR3. The chain joins TRBV15 to TRBJ2-7, with D hard to call. The CDR3 totals 14 residues. Per the germline V gene, CDR1 is LNHNV and CDR2 is YYDKDF (reference sequence). Trimming took 0 bases from V and 7 from J, leaving 13 bases between them. CDR3 in DNA: TGTGCCACCAGCAGAGACGGGCCCGGGCGGGAGCAGTACTTC. This codes for CATSRDGPGREQYF.

J is TRBJ1-4 and V is TRBV2; 11 bases agree with TRBD1. Trimming removed 5 bases from V and 10 bases from J; junction bases left unmatched: 9. The germline gives CDR1 SNHLY, CDR2 FYNNEI. The CDR3 loop spans 15 amino acids. CDR3 in amino acids: CASSSGQGVFLKLFF. The CDR3 DNA sequence: TGTGCCAGCAGTTCGGGACAGGGGGTCTTCCTAAAACTGTTTTTT.

This chain uses TRBV27 with TRBJ2-7; TRBD2 aligns across 11 bases. The V and J ends lost 2 bases and 6 bases, in that order; junction bases with no gene match: 6. Germline CDR1 and CDR2: MNHEY and SMNVEV (reference sequence). There are 15 residues in the CDR3. The CDR3 loop reads CASSLSASGRSEQYF. CDR3 nucleotides: TGTGCCAGCAGTTTAAGCGCTAGCGGGAGGAGCGAGCAGTACTTC.

This clone is labeled medium-sized. The chain has TRBV6-4 and TRBJ2-2; a weak D match, TRBD1 (5 bases). This CDR3 has 13 amino acids. The ends were cut back, 2 bases at V and 4 bases at J, with 5 bases in the middle. Germline loops: CDR1 MRHNA, CDR2 SNTAGT. CDR3 nucleotides: TGTGCCAGCAGTGACAGGGGCACCGGGGAGCTGTTTTTT. Encoded protein: CASSDRGTGELFF.

V usage is TRBV5-5 and J usage is TRBJ2-5; maybe TRBD2 (5 bases). V was cut by 3 bases and J by 5 bases, with 23 bases left in between. In germline, CDR1 is SGHKS, CDR2 YYEKEE (reference sequence). CDR3 length: 17 residues. This CDR3 reads CASSSARGLMAMETQYF. For the CDR3, the DNA is TGTGCCAGCAGCTCCGCCCGCGGACTGATGGCGATGGAGACCCAGTACTTC.

This sequence joins TRBV27 and TRBJ2-7, with 7 bases identical to TRBD2. Germline lookup yields CDR1 MNHEY and CDR2 SMNVEV (reference sequence). The CDR3 covers 15 residues. Trimming cost V 2 bases and J 2 bases; bases outside gene matches: 6. CDR3 DNA: TGTGCCAGCAGTTTAGACGCGGGAGACCCCTACGAGCAGTACTTC. It is translated as CASSLDAGDPYEQYF.

The CDR3, as DNA: TGTGCCAGCAGCCCCGACCCGAATAGCGAGCAGTACTTC. Encoded protein: CASSPDPNSEQYF. The chain joins TRBV11-3 to TRBJ2-7; D is ambiguous. V was clipped by 5 bases and J by 6 bases, with 14 bases between them. The germline V gene has CDR1 SGHNT and CDR2 YENEEA. The CDR3 covers 13 residues.

This clone has more than one count but fewer than ten. The J gene is TRBJ2-2, the V gene TRBV25-1, with D perhaps matching TRBD1 (5 bases). The CDR3 runs 14 residues. Germline V gene data show CDR1 as MGHDK and CDR2 as SYGVNS. Trimming removed 0 bases from V and 3 bases from J, with 5 bases in between. The CDR3 protein is CASSEYRDTGELFF. The CDR3 nucleotides are TGTGCCAGCAGTGAATACAGGGACACCGGGGAGCTGTTTTTT.

The chain links TRBV28 to TRBJ1-2; D is unresolved. V was trimmed by 5 bases and J by 5 bases, leaving 9 bases between them. CDR3 length: 12 amino acids. Germline V gives CDR1 MDHEN, CDR2 SYDVKM. The CDR3 DNA sequence: TGTGCCAGCAGTCCAACCAAGTATGGCTACACCTTC. Amino acid sequence: CASSPTKYGYTF.

CDR3 bases: TGTGCCAGCAGCGGCCTCGGTGGCCTAACGAACACCGGGGAGCTGTTTTTT. Protein product: CASSGLGGLTNTGELFF. This chain uses TRBV5-6 with TRBJ2-2; D is unresolved. This CDR3 region has 17 residues. Germline V lookup: CDR1 SGHDT, CDR2 YYEEEE. Trimming removed 4 bases from V and 0 bases from J, with 16 bases in between.

V gene TRBV4-3 combines with J gene TRBJ2-3; D might be TRBD1 (6 bases). V was trimmed by 2 bases and J by 4 bases, leaving 16 bases between them. The CDR3 has 16 amino acids. Germline V gives CDR1 LGHNA, CDR2 YSLEER. The CDR3 sequence is CASSQRNREGPDTQYF. The CDR3 bases are TGCGCCAGCAGCCAACGGAACAGGGAAGGCCCAGATACGCAGTATTTT.

The genes are TRBV7-9 and TRBJ2-3; TRBD2 might be the D (6 bases). Germline loops: CDR1 SEHNR, CDR2 FQNEAQ (reference sequence). V was pared by 8 bases and J by 5 bases, with 11 bases between. CDR3 length: 12 residues. CDR3 bases: TGTGCCAGCTCCATGGGGGGAGATACGCAGTATTTT. It encodes CASSMGGDTQYF.